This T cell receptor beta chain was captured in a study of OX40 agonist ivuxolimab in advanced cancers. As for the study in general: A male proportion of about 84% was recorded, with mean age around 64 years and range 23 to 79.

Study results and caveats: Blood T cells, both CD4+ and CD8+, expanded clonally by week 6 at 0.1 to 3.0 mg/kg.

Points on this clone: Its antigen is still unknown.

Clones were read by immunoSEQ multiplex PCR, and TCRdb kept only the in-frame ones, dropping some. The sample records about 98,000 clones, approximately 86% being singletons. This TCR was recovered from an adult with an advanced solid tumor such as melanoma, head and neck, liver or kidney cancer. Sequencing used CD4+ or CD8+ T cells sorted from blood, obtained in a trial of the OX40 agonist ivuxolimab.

The CDR3 loop reads CASSQGGTAFNSPLHF. The CDR3 nucleotides are TGTGCCAGCAGCCAAGGGGGGACAGCGTTTAATTCACCCCTCCACTTT. This chain uses TRBV28 with TRBJ1-6; 7 bases agree with TRBD1. Unmatched junction bases numbered 11, after V lost 6 bases and J lost 6 bases. CDR1 is MDHEN, CDR2 SYDVKM, per germline. This CDR3 has 16 residues.